The 13 T cell receptor beta chains presented below share a single source sample, sequenced in a study of blood T cells in healthy people across ages. The second PCR ran roughly 6 to 11 cycles with a sample-barcoded 5' primer and J-beta primers. TCRdb re-analysed the 5' RACE reads in MiXCR, keeping a single row per CDR3 protein. The sample records some 900,000 distinct CDR3 sequences, around 48% being singletons. Sample: blood. These TCRs come from a man between 25 and 39 years old in good health.

About this clonotype itself: Compared with germline, one end of the junction differs, possibly owing to a read error. V usage is TRBV27 and J usage is TRBJ2-3; TRBD2 is a possible D gene (6 bases). Germline-derived CDR1 and CDR2 are MNHEY and SMNVEV (reference sequence). CDR3 length: 15 amino acids. CDR3 sequence reads: CASSLWGLVTDTQYF. CDR3 in DNA: TGTGCCAGCAGCTTATGGGGACTCGTCACAGATACGCAGTATTTT.

This clonotype was detected only a few times. This CDR3 reads CASRETQAGEQYF. CDR3 DNA sequence: TGTGCCAGCAGGGAGACTCAAGCAGGCGAGCAGTACTTC. V and J are TRBV6-1 and TRBJ2-7; D not resolved. The germline gives CDR1 MNHNS, CDR2 SASEGT. The CDR3 sequence is 13 residues long. Trimming removed 6 bases at V and 6 bases at J, with 15 bases between.

Only a few counts were recorded for this clonotype. This rearrangement joins TRBV29-1 to TRBJ1-2; a weak D match, TRBD1 (6 bases). The V gene lost 4 bases and the J gene lost 3 bases, with 15 bases spanning the gap. The CDR3 runs 14 residues. CDR1 is SQVTM and CDR2 is ANQGSEA in the germline V gene. The CDR3 reads CSVGLARTDYGYTF. CDR3 bases: TGCAGCGTTGGCCTAGCCCGGACAGACTATGGCTACACCTTC. Drawing the rest from reference TRBV29-1 and TRBJ1-2, the complete variable domain is SAVISQKPSRDICQRGTSLTIQCQVDSQVTMMFWYRQQPGQSLTLIATANQGSEATYESGFVIDKFPISRPNLTFSTLTVSNMSPEDSSIYLCSVGLARTDYGYTFGSGTRLTVV.

This chain links TRBV28 with TRBJ1-2; tentatively, D is TRBD1 (6 bases). The CDR3 has 12 amino acids. CDR1 and CDR2 (germline): MDHEN, SYDVKM. The V and J ends lost 6 bases and 4 bases respectively, with 9 bases between them. The CDR3 loop reads CASSRRGYGYTF. CDR3 DNA sequence: TGTGCCAGCAGCCGCAGGGGCTATGGCTACACCTTC.

The rearrangement links TRBV29-1 to TRBJ2-7; 9 positions match TRBD1. This CDR3 spans 15 amino acids. Per germline, CDR1 SQVTM and CDR2 ANQGSEA. V was clipped by 6 bases and J by 3 bases; unmatched bases: 12. The CDR3 is CSVSAPGQGYYEQYF. CDR3 sequence (DNA): TGCAGCGTGTCGGCCCCGGGACAGGGTTACTACGAGCAGTACTTC.

This clonotype has only a few counts. The V and J genes are TRBV30 and TRBJ2-6; the D is unclear. With 4 bases removed from V and 2 bases from J, the gap between germline ends came to 3 bases. This CDR3 has 12 amino acids. Germline assignment: CDR1 GTSNPN and CDR2 SVGIG (reference sequence). The CDR3 reads CAWTAGANVLTF. Written as DNA, the CDR3 is TGTGCCTGGACTGCTGGGGCCAACGTCCTGACTTTC. Looking up the rest from reference TRBV30 and TRBJ2-6 gives the full variable domain: SQTIHQWPATLVQPVGSPLSLECTVEGTSNPNLYWYRQAAGRGLQLLFYSVGIGQISSEVPQNLSASRPQDRQFILSSKKLLLSDSGFYLCAWTAGANVLTFGAGSRLTVL.

About this clonotype: Germline and junction disagree at one end, which may indicate a read error. This chain connects TRBV20-1 to TRBJ1-1, with D possibly matching TRBD1 (6 bases). The germline gives CDR1 DFQATT, CDR2 SNEGSKA (reference sequence). The CDR3 loop spans 15 amino acids. The CDR3 region has the DNA TGCAGTGCTAGCCCGGGGGCAGCGATGAACACTGGAGCTTTCTTT. Translated, it gives CSASPGAAMNTGAFF.

The rearrangement links TRBV29-1 to TRBJ2-6; D is undetermined. The CDR3 contains 14 residues. The V end was cut by 3 bases, the J end by 1 base, with 7 bases between. Per germline, CDR1 SQVTM and CDR2 ANQGSEA. The chain's CDR3 is CSVDKGSGANVLTF. CDR3 DNA: TGCAGCGTTGATAAAGGGTCTGGGGCCAACGTCCTGACTTTC. Full variable domain (outside the CDR3, taken from reference TRBV29-1 and TRBJ2-6): SAVISQKPSRDICQRGTSLTIQCQVDSQVTMMFWYRQQPGQSLTLIATANQGSEATYESGFVIDKFPISRPNLTFSTLTVSNMSPEDSSIYLCSVDKGSGANVLTFGAGSRLTVL.

V and J are TRBV10-3 and TRBJ2-7; 11 bases match TRBD2. Germline lookup yields CDR1 ENHRY and CDR2 SYGVKD. This CDR3 comprises 13 residues. V lost 5 bases, J lost 6 bases, and 3 bases stayed unmatched. CDR3 DNA: TGTGCCATCAGTCTAGCGGGGGGTCTCGAGCAGTACTTC. Translating gives CAISLAGGLEQYF.

The V gene is TRBV3-1, the J gene TRBJ2-7; D call uncertain. The CDR3 length is 15 residues. V lost 0 bases and J lost 6, with 15 bases in between. Germline loops: CDR1 LGHDT, CDR2 YNNKEL (reference sequence). CDR3 DNA: TGTGCCAGCAGCCAAGATCCGTTCCGGGTAAGCGAGCAGTACTTC. This translates into CASSQDPFRVSEQYF.

This chain's CDR3 is CASSFLLEGEQYF. The CDR3 DNA reads TGTGCCAGCAGCTTCCTCCTGGAGGGTGAGCAGTACTTC. V is TRBV7-2 and J is TRBJ2-7, with D possibly TRBD2 on 6 matching bases. Germline values: CDR1 SGHTA, CDR2 FQGNSA. This CDR3 is built from 13 residues. V shed 3 bases and J shed 7 bases, with 13 bases lying between them.

The table lists this clonotype with a few counts. This chain joins TRBV7-8 and TRBJ2-4, with 7 bases identical to TRBD1. The CDR3 extends over 17 amino acids. Germline V gene data show CDR1 as SGHVS and CDR2 as FQNEAQ. Germline trimming cut 5 bases from V and 1 base from J; bases unmatched to any gene: 11. CDR3 coding DNA: TGTGCCAGCAGCCCATCAAGGGGGCAGCTGGCCAAAAACATTCAGTACTTC. Translation gives CASSPSRGQLAKNIQYF.

This clonotype has only a few counts. V and J are TRBV7-9 and TRBJ1-5, with D tentatively TRBD1 (6 bases). Germline V gives CDR1 SEHNR, CDR2 FQNEAQ (reference sequence). This CDR3 spans 14 amino acids. Trimming stripped 6 bases from V and 2 bases from J, with 11 bases between. The CDR3 coding sequence is TGTGCCAGCAGACTACGGACAGGCAATCAGCCCCAGCATTTT. Its translation: CASRLRTGNQPQHF.